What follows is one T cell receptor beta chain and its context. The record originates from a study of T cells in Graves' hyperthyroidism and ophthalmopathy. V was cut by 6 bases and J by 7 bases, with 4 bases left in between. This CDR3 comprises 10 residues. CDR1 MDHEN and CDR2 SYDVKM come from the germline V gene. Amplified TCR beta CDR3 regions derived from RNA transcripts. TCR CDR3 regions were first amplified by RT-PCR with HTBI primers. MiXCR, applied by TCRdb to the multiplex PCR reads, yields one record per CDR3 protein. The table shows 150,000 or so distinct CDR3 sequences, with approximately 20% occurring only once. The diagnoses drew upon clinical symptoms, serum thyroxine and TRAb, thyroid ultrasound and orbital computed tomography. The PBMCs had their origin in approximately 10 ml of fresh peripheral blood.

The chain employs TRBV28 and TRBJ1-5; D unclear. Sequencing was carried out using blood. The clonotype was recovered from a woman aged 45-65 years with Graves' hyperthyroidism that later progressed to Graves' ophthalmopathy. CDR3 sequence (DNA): TGTGCCAGCAGCCTCCAGCCCCAGCATTTT. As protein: CASSLQPQHF. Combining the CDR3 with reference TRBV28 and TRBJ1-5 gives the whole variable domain DVKVTQSSRYLVKRTGEKVFLECVQDMDHENMFWYRQDPGLGLRLIYFSYDVKMKEKGDIPEGYSVSREKKERFSLILESASTNQTSMYLCASSLQPQHFGDGTRLSIL.